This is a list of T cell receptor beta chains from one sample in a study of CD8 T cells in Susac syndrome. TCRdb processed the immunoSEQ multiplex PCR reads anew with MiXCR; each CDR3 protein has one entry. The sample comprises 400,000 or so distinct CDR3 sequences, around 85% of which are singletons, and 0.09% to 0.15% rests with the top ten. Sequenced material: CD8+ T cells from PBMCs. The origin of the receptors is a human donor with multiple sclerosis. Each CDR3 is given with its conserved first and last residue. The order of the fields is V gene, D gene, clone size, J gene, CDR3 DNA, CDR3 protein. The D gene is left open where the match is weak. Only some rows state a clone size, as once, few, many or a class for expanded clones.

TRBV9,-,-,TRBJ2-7,TGTGCCAGCAGCGTAGGTTGGCAGATAGGAACCTACGAGCAGTACTTC,CASSVGWQIGTYEQYF
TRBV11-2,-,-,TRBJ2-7,TGTGCCAGCAGCTCCTCCTATTACGAGCAGTACTTC,CASSSSYYEQYF
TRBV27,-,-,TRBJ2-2,TGTGCCAGCAGTTTCGGGCACACCGGGGAGCTGTTTTTT,CASSFGHTGELFF
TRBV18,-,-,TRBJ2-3,TGTGCCAGCTCATTACTAGACGGGACAGATACGCAGTATTTT,CASSLLDGTDTQYF
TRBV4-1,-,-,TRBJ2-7,TGCGCCAGCAGCCAAGTTCAATTGAGCCCTCCGGGGGCCAGCTCCTACGAGCAGTACTTC,CASSQVQLSPPGASSYEQYF
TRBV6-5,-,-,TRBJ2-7,TGTGCCAGCAGTTCGAAAGGGGAGCAGTACTTC,CASSSKGEQYF
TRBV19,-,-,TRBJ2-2,TGTGCCAGTAGTATAGCGTTGGAGGGGACCGGGGAGCTGTTTTTT,CASSIALEGTGELFF
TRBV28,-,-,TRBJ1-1,TGTGCCGCCGGGGAGGGGCAATTGGGGAACACTGAAGCTTTCTTT,CAAGEGQLGNTEAFF
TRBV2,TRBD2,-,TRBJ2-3,TGTGCCAGCAGTGTGGTAGTCGCAGCGGGGGGCGTCGGGACTAGCACAGATACGCAGTATTTT,CASSVVVAAGGVGTSTDTQYF
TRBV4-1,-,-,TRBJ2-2,TGCGCCAGCAGCCAGGCATTCGGGGGCACCGGGGAGCTGTTTTTT,CASSQAFGGTGELFF
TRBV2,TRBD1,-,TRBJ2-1,TGTGCCACCAGACCTGGACAGGGGGCGCATGAGCAGTTCTTC,CATRPGQGAHEQFF
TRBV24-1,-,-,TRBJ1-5,TGTGCCACCAGTAAGGATTCAGATCAGCCCCAGCATTTT,CATSKDSDQPQHF
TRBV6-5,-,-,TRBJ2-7,TGTGCCAGCAGTTACTCAGGAGGGGGTGGTAGCTCCTACGAGCAGTACTTC,CASSYSGGGGSSYEQYF
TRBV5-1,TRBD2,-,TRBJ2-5,TGCGCCAGCAGCCACGGGACTAGCGGGGGGGAGACCCAGTACTTC,CASSHGTSGGETQYF
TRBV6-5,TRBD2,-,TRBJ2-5,TGTGCCAGCAGTTTGGCGGGAGCCAGGGAGACCCAGTACTTC,CASSLAGARETQYF
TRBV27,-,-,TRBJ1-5,TGTGCCAGCAGTTGGGGGGCGAGCAATCAGCCCCAGCATTTT,CASSWGASNQPQHF
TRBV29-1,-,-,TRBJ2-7,TGCAGCGTTGTGGATGACTACGAGCAGTACTTC,CSVVDDYEQYF
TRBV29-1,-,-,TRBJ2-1,TGCAGCGTTGGGGGGGCGAACGAGCAGTTCTTC,CSVGGANEQFF
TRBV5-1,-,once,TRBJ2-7,TGCGCCAGCAGCGACGCCGGGCCGTCCTACGAGCAGTACTTC,CASSDAGPSYEQYF
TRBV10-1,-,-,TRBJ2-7,TGCGCCAGCAGCCCGGGACGCATCTCCTACGAGCAGTACTTC,CASSPGRISYEQYF